These 16 T cell receptor beta chains share one sample of origin, sequenced in a study of blood T cells in healthy people across ages. Then a second PCR, running roughly 6 to 12 cycles, was carried out with a sample-barcoded 5' primer and a J-beta primer mix. MiXCR, applied by TCRdb to the 5' RACE reads, yields one record per CDR3 protein. The sample consists of hundreds of thousands of distinct CDR3 sequences, 24% of them appearing once. A further study also used this sample, focusing on T cells of mothers and their children.

The specimen was blood. All receptors come from a boy younger than 18 in good health.

This clonotype was found a few times. The chain couples TRBV27 to TRBJ2-3; D might be TRBD1 (6 bases). This CDR3 spans 14 amino acids. Per germline, CDR1 MNHEY and CDR2 SMNVEV (reference sequence). Trimming took off 3 bases at V and 4 bases at J, with 11 bases between the two ends. The CDR3: CASSFYRESDTQYF. The CDR3 nucleotides read TGTGCCAGCAGTTTTTACAGGGAATCAGATACGCAGTATTTT.

This sequence joins TRBV29-1 and TRBJ1-5; a possible D gene is TRBD1 (5 bases). V shed 3 bases and J shed 2 bases, with 11 bases lying between them. The CDR3 is made up of 14 amino acids. The germline CDR1 and CDR2 sequences are SQVTM and ANQGSEA. CDR3 residues: CSVDSGVGNQPQHF. In nucleotides, the CDR3 is TGCAGCGTTGACTCGGGGGTCGGCAATCAGCCCCAGCATTTT.

J is TRBJ2-7 and V is TRBV7-2, with D perhaps matching TRBD1 or TRBD2 (5 bases each). V was shortened by 1 base and J by 0 bases, with 10 bases between the two germline ends. Germline V CDR1 and CDR2: SGHTA, FQGNSA. This CDR3 comprises 15 residues. CDR3 sequence: CASSLDGTCSYEQYF. The CDR3 DNA is TGTGCCAGCAGCTTAGACGGGACGTGCTCCTACGAGCAGTACTTC.

This clonotype was observed a handful of times. CDR3 sequence reads: CASSQAASGYNEQFF. The CDR3 DNA follows: TGCGCCAGCAGCCAAGCTGCTAGCGGTTACAATGAGCAGTTCTTC. The chain employs TRBV4-3 and TRBJ2-1, with 7 bases identical to TRBD2. Germline assignment: CDR1 LGHNA and CDR2 YSLEER. J gave up 4 bases and V 1 base, and 4 bases lay outside the gene matches. This CDR3 region has 15 residues.

This clonotype was counted between two and nine times. This rearrangement joins TRBV7-9 to TRBJ2-1; TRBD1 might be the D (5 bases). The CDR3 runs to 15 residues. The V and J ends lost 3 bases and 7 bases respectively, with 16 bases between them. From germline, CDR1 is SEHNR and CDR2 FQNEAQ (reference sequence). This chain's CDR3 is CASSFWVKGLNEQFF. Written as DNA, the CDR3 is TGTGCCAGCAGCTTCTGGGTTAAGGGGTTGAATGAGCAGTTCTTC.

The CDR3 sequence: CASSQEIGLNEQYF. In nucleotides, the CDR3 is TGCGCCAGCAGCCAAGAAATCGGCCTAAACGAGCAGTACTTC. The genes are TRBV4-3 and TRBJ2-7; D remains ambiguous. V gave up 0 bases and J gave up 5 bases, with 11 bases separating them. Germline V gene data show CDR1 as LGHNA and CDR2 as YSLEER. The CDR3 consists of 14 residues.

The table lists this clonotype with a count of one. The CDR3 DNA follows: TGTGCCAGCAGACTTACTAGCGGGGGGGCCCTAGTAAATACGCAGTATTTT. Its protein is CASRLTSGGALVNTQYF. The chain links TRBV7-2 to TRBJ2-3; 13 positions agree with TRBD2. V gave up 6 bases and J gave up 7 bases; unmatched junction bases: 13. The CDR3 extends over 17 amino acids. Germline V gene lookup returns CDR1 SGHTA and CDR2 FQGNSA.

This clonotype was seen repeatedly, ten times or more. The chain uses TRBV29-1 and TRBJ2-1; maybe TRBD2 (6 bases). This CDR3 contains 14 residues. The germline CDR1 and CDR2 sequences are SQVTM and ANQGSEA. V lost 7 bases, J lost 7 bases, and 20 bases lay in between. CDR3 DNA: TGCAGCGCGGTGCCTAGGACTGGAGGGAATGAGCAGTTCTTC. This codes for CSAVPRTGGNEQFF.

In its sample, this clonotype was seen once. The rearrangement uses TRBV6-2 or TRBV6-3 and TRBJ2-1; 12 bases agree with TRBD2. V lost 0 bases, J lost 7 bases, and 4 bases stayed unmatched. From germline, CDR1 is MNHEY and CDR2 SVGEGT. This CDR3 is built from 16 residues. CDR3 residues: CASSYSRLAGGNEQFF. In nucleotides, the CDR3 is TGTGCCAGCAGTTACTCGAGGCTAGCGGGAGGGAATGAGCAGTTCTTC.

This clonotype was observed a few times. This chain joins TRBV5-1 and TRBJ1-1; D unresolved. The CDR3 totals 16 residues. Trimming left V 6 bases short and J 1 base short, with 19 bases between. The germline CDR1 and CDR2 sequences are SGHRS and YFSETQ. The CDR3 spells CASNPMEEGRNTEAFF. CDR3 sequence (DNA): TGCGCCAGCAATCCGATGGAAGAAGGGAGGAACACTGAAGCTTTCTTT.

This clonotype was picked up a small number of times. J is TRBJ1-2 and V is TRBV6-6, with D uncertain. The V gene's germline CDR1 is MNHNY and CDR2 SVGAGI (reference sequence). Between the trimmed V and J ends, which lost 6 bases and 7 bases, there was a span of 18 bases. The CDR3 is 14 residues long. DNA for the CDR3: TGTGCCAGCAGCCTCGAACACCTCTTGGGTGGCTACACCTTC. Its translation: CASSLEHLLGGYTF.

Ten or more counts support this clonotype. V usage is TRBV7-2 and J usage is TRBJ2-5, with D uncertain. In germline, CDR1 is SGHTA, CDR2 FQGNSA. CDR3 length: 13 amino acids. V gave up 3 bases and J gave up 5 bases, with 10 bases separating them. The CDR3 loop reads CASSFGSGETQYF. CDR3 DNA sequence: TGTGCCAGCAGCTTTGGGTCCGGGGAGACCCAGTACTTC.

This rearrangement joins TRBV20-1 to TRBJ2-3, with TRBD2 identical over 11 bases. After removal of 8 bases from V and 4 bases from J, the junction contained 5 bases not matched to a gene. CDR3 length: 13 residues. Germline V gene sequence: CDR1 DFQATT, CDR2 SNEGSKA (reference sequence). The CDR3 DNA is TGCAGTCTCTTAGCGGGGGGGCCAGATACGCAGTATTTT. This sequence encodes CSLLAGGPDTQYF.

This chain links TRBV6-1 with TRBJ2-3; 8 bases are shared with TRBD1. Germline values: CDR1 MNHNS, CDR2 SASEGT. V was clipped by 7 bases and J by 4 bases; unmatched bases: 4. This CDR3 comprises 13 residues. The CDR3 protein is CASTTGGPDTQYF. The DNA of the CDR3 is TGTGCCAGCACCACAGGGGGTCCAGATACGCAGTATTTT.

This clonotype was counted a few times. V is TRBV13 and J is TRBJ2-7, with 10 nucleotides matching TRBD1. With V trimmed by 4 bases and J by 6 bases, 3 bases remained unmatched. The germline V gene has CDR1 PRHDT and CDR2 FYEKMQ (reference sequence). The CDR3 length is 13 residues. The CDR3 sequence: CASSWDRGGEQYF. The CDR3 DNA reads TGTGCCAGCAGCTGGGACAGGGGAGGCGAGCAGTACTTC.

The sample holds a few counts of this clonotype. One end of the junction is discordant with germline, which a read error may explain. The chain links TRBV3-1 to TRBJ1-1, with D perhaps TRBD1 (6 bases). From germline, CDR1 is LGHDT and CDR2 YNNKEL (reference sequence). This CDR3 contains 16 residues. Here the CDR3 DNA reads TGTACCAGCAGCCAAAAAGGGGGGTTCCCCCCCACTGAAGCTTTCTTT. Translating gives CTSSQKGGFPPTEAFF.